This T cell receptor beta chain stems from a study of CD8 T cells in Susac syndrome. The V end was cut by 6 bases, the J end by 6 bases, with 9 bases between. The CDR3 has 12 residues. Reverse transcription of about 0.5 to 1 ug RNA was performed with random hexamers. The immunoSEQ assay covered 54 Vbeta and 13 Jbeta segments for CDR3. TCRdb used MiXCR to reprocess the immunoSEQ multiplex PCR reads, holding one entry per CDR3 protein. The sample consists of roughly 200,000 distinct CDR3 sequences, 85% to 95% of them appearing once. The J gene is TRBJ2-1, the V gene TRBV12-3 or TRBV12-4; unclear D gene. The sequencing input was CD4+ T cells from PBMCs. The origin of this receptor is a human donor in good health. CDR3 sequence (DNA): TGTGCCAGCAGCCCACTAAGCAATGAGCAGTTCTTC. Amino acids: CASSPLSNEQFF.